This T cell receptor (beta chain) was sequenced in a study of graft-versus-host responses after intestinal transplantation. CDR1 and CDR2 (germline): LNHDA, SQIVND (reference sequence). V shed 5 bases and J shed 8 bases, with 21 bases lying between them. The CDR3 loop spans 15 amino acids. The data were produced by immunoSEQ multiplex PCR, yet TCRdb's version contains in-frame clones alone and is incomplete. The data contain more than 65,000 clones, about 92% of them seen just once; the ten biggest clones take up roughly 1.3%. For this clone: Its target is not known.

V usage is TRBV19 and J usage is TRBJ1-1; possibly TRBD1 for D (5 bases). The sequence was obtained from a human donor who received an intestinal transplant. Sample: unstimulated CD8+ T cells sorted from spleen or lymph node cells, taken before intestinal transplant. The CDR3 loop is CASSPTQGSLGEAFF. In DNA form, the CDR3 reads TGTGCCAGTAGTCCGACCCAGGGATCATTAGGAGAAGCTTTCTTT.